This is a list of T cell receptor beta chains from one sample in a study of T cell changes during pregnancy in multiple sclerosis. The protocol was immunoSEQ multiplex PCR, while the TCRdb copy is restricted to in-frame clones and leaves out a portion. The sample contains 45,000 to 55,000 clones, 88% of which appear only once. Sequencing was performed on CD4+ T cells from peripheral blood mononuclear cells, taken in the second trimester of pregnancy. The receptor source for this set is a female donor with multiple sclerosis, enrolled in a pregnancy study. The CDR3 runs from the conserved cysteine through the conserved F or W. D genes are given only for firm matches. The size entry is marked missing in some rows and otherwise reads once, few, many or a size class.

clone_size | j_call | v_call | d_call | cdr3_aa | cdr3_nt
. | TRBJ2-7 | TRBV5-8 | . | CASSPGGRLLREQYF | TGTGCCAGCAGCCCAGGAGGCAGATTATTACGGGAGCAGTACTTC
. | TRBJ1-1 | TRBV29-1 | . | CSVAQFNTEAFF | TGCAGCGTTGCTCAGTTTAACACTGAAGCTTTCTTT
. | TRBJ2-7 | TRBV7-2 | TRBD2 | CASSSLRGAHEQYF | TGTGCCAGCAGTTCATTGCGGGGGGCGCACGAGCAGTACTTC
. | TRBJ2-3 | TRBV19 | TRBD2 | CASRTSATDTQYF | TGTGCCAGTAGGACTAGCGCCACAGATACGCAGTATTTT
. | TRBJ1-1 | TRBV28 | TRBD1 | CASSLPDRGLGEAFF | TGTGCCAGCAGTTTGCCCGACAGGGGGCTAGGTGAAGCTTTCTTT
. | TRBJ2-2 | TRBV5-5 | . | CASTRGQTNTGELFF | TGTGCCAGCACCCGAGGACAGACGAACACCGGGGAGCTGTTTTTT
. | TRBJ2-5 | TRBV2 | TRBD2 | CASSEGSSGQETQYF | TGTGCCAGCAGTGAAGGTTCTAGCGGACAAGAGACCCAGTACTTC
. | TRBJ2-3 | TRBV5-1 | TRBD1 | CASSSQGQGTDTQYF | TGCGCCAGCAGCTCCCAAGGACAGGGGACAGATACGCAGTATTTT
few | TRBJ1-1 | TRBV4-2 | . | CASSPSSGEYRNTEAFF | TGTGCCAGCAGCCCTTCCTCCGGGGAATATAGGAACACTGAAGCTTTCTTT
. | TRBJ1-2 | TRBV11-2 | . | CASSLVSSVVNYGYTF | TGTGCCAGCAGCTTAGTATCCAGCGTAGTTAACTATGGCTACACCTTC
. | TRBJ1-1 | TRBV10-3 | TRBD1 | CAISAGQGLNTEAFF | TGTGCCATCAGTGCCGGACAGGGCCTGAACACTGAAGCTTTCTTT
. | TRBJ1-4 | TRBV5-1 | . | CASSFRGEKLFF | TGCGCCAGCAGCTTTCGGGGTGAAAAACTGTTTTTT
. | TRBJ1-3 | TRBV29-1 | . | CSVQGTRSSTIYF | TGCAGCGTTCAAGGGACACGGTCATCTACCATATATTTT
. | TRBJ2-1 | TRBV5-1 | . | CASRQRQGALAGEQYNEQFF | TGCGCCAGCAGACAACGACAGGGGGCCTTAGCGGGAGAACAATACAATGAGCAGTTCTTC
. | TRBJ2-1 | TRBV27 | TRBD2 | CASDGTSGMGEQFF | TGTGCCAGCGACGGGACTAGCGGGATGGGGGAGCAGTTCTTC
. | TRBJ2-3 | TRBV28 | . | CASRNSGVTDTQYF | TGTGCCAGCAGGAATAGCGGAGTCACAGATACGCAGTATTTT
. | TRBJ2-4 | TRBV6-5 | . | CASRSTGAHIQYF | TGTGCCAGCAGATCGACAGGCGCCCACATTCAGTACTTC